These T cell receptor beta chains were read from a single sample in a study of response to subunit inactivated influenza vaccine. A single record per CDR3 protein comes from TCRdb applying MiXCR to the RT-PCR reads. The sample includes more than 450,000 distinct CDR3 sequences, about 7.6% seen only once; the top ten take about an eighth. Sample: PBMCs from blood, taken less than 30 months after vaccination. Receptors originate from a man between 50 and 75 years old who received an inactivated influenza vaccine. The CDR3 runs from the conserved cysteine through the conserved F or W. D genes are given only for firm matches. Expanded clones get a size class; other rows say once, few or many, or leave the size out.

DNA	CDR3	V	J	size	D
TGTGCCAGCAGCAGACAAGTCCTAATGACTGGGGCCAACGTCCTGACTTTC	CASSRQVLMTGANVLTF	TRBV6-1	TRBJ2-6	few	.
TGCAGTGCTAGACCAAGACAGGGGGAAGACTATGGCTACACCTTC	CSARPRQGEDYGYTF	TRBV20-1	TRBJ1-2	many	TRBD1
TGTGCCAGCAGCTGGGGACAGAAAGTCTATGGCTACACCTTC	CASSWGQKVYGYTF	TRBV11-2	TRBJ1-2	many	TRBD1
TGTGCCAGCAGCTCCCTCTCTAGAGGAAATTCACCCCTCCACTTT	CASSSLSRGNSPLHF	TRBV7-2	TRBJ1-6	many	.
TGTGCCAGCAGACCCACAGGGGGCTTGAGCAATCAGCCCCAGCATTTT	CASRPTGGLSNQPQHF	TRBV12-3/TRBV12-4	TRBJ1-5	few	TRBD1
TGTGCCAGCAGTGACAACTCCTACGAGCAGTACTTC	CASSDNSYEQYF	TRBV25-1	TRBJ2-7	many	.
TGCGCCAGCAGCACCGGGACTAGCGGGTCAGATACGCAGTATTTT	CASSTGTSGSDTQYF	TRBV5-1	TRBJ2-3	.	TRBD2
TGTGCCAGCAGCCGGGATAGAAAGACTAACACCGGGGAGCTGTTTTTT	CASSRDRKTNTGELFF	TRBV3-1	TRBJ2-2	few	.
TGCGCCAGCAGCTTGGAAGGTGTCTACGAGCAGTACTTC	CASSLEGVYEQYF	TRBV5-1	TRBJ2-7	many	.
TGTGCCAGCAGCCCAGGGCCCCGCACAGATACGCAGTATTTT	CASSPGPRTDTQYF	TRBV11-2	TRBJ2-3	many	.
TGCTGTGCTGTGGGTCTGAACACCGGGGAGCTGTTTTTT	CCAVGLNTGELFF	TRBV20-1	TRBJ2-2	.	.
TGTGCCACCAGTGAGGTTACAAACACCGGGGAGCTGTTTTTT	CATSEVTNTGELFF	TRBV24-1	TRBJ2-2	few	.
TGCGCCAGCCGAACGGGGACAAAGACCTACGAGCAGTACTTC	CASRTGTKTYEQYF	TRBV23-1	TRBJ2-7	.	.
TGTGCCAGCAGCTTTTGGACAGGGGGCGATACGCAGTATTTT	CASSFWTGGDTQYF	TRBV7-2	TRBJ2-3	.	TRBD1
TGTGCCAGCTCTGGGGCCAACGTCCTGACTTTC	CASSGANVLTF	TRBV12-3/TRBV12-4	TRBJ2-6	many	.
TGTGCCAGCAGCTTAACTAGCGGGAGGGGGAAAACCGGGGAGCTGTTTTTT	CASSLTSGRGKTGELFF	TRBV7-2	TRBJ2-2	few	TRBD2
TGTGCCAGCAGTTACAGGCTAGCAGGGACAGATACGCAGTATTTT	CASSYRLAGTDTQYF	TRBV6-2/TRBV6-3	TRBJ2-3	many	.
TGCGCCAGCAGCTTGGCAGGGCACGGGGCTAACAATGAGCAGTTCTTC	CASSLAGHGANNEQFF	TRBV5-1	TRBJ2-1	few	.
TGTGCCAGCAGCCTTACCCCGGGGACAGGGATGATGGAGCTGTTTTTT	CASSLTPGTGMMELFF	TRBV21-1	TRBJ2-2	.	.
TGTGCCAGCAGCTCCGGACAGGGGGTGGCTGAAGCTTTCTTT	CASSSGQGVAEAFF	TRBV6-2/TRBV6-3	TRBJ1-1	many	TRBD1
TGTGCCAGCAGTGGATCGGGGGCTGGAGGAGGCTACACCTTC	CASSGSGAGGGYTF	TRBV25-1	TRBJ1-2	.	.
TGTAAAAGTTGGCCGCAGGGGCACGACTATGGCTACACCTTC	CKSWPQGHDYGYTF	TRBV5-6	TRBJ1-2	few	.
TGTGCCAGCAGAAACGGGGGGAACACTGAAGCTTTCTTT	CASRNGGNTEAFF	TRBV2	TRBJ1-1	.	.
TGTGCCAGCAGCCCTACTAACAATCAGCCCCAGCATTTT	CASSPTNNQPQHF	TRBV16	TRBJ1-5	many	.